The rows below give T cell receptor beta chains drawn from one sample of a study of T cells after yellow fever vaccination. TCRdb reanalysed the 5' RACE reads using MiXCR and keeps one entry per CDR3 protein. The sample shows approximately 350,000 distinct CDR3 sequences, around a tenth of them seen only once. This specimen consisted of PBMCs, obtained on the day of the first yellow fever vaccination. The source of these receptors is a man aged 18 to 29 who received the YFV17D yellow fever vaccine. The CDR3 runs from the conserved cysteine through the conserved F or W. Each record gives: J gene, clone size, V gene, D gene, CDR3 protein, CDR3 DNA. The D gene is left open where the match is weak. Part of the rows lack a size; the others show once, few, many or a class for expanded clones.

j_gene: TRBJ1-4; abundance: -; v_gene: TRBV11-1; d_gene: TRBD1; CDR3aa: CASSTGTGSIRAAEKLFF; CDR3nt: TGTGCCAGCAGCACCGGGACAGGGAGTATAAGGGCGGCCGAAAAACTGTTTTTT
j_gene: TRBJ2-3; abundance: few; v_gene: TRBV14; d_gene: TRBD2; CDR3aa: CASSPGTSKDTQYF; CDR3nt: TGTGCCAGCAGCCCCGGGACTAGCAAAGATACGCAGTATTTT
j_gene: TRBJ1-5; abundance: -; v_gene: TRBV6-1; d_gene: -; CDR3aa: CASSRDETGDQPQHF; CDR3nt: TGTGCCAGCAGCCGCGATGAGACAGGAGATCAGCCCCAGCATTTT
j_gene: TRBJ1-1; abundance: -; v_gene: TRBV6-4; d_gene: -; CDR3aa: CADTSRNTEAFF; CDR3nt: TGTGCCGACACCTCACGGAACACTGAAGCTTTCTTT
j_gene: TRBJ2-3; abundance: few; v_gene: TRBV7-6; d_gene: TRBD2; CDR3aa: CASSLIAGGADTQYF; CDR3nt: TGTGCCAGCAGTTTAATAGCGGGGGGCGCAGATACGCAGTATTTT
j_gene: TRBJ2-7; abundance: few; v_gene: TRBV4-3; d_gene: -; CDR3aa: CASSQDMRGEQYF; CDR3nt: TGCGCCAGCAGCCAAGATATGAGGGGCGAGCAGTACTTC
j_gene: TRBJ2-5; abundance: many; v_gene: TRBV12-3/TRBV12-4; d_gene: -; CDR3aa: CASSYDSQETQYF; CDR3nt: TGTGCCAGCAGTTATGACAGTCAAGAGACCCAGTACTTC
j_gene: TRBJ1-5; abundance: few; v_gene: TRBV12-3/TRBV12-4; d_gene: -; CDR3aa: CASSRQEGGNQPQHF; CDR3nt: TGTGCCAGCAGCCGGCAGGAGGGGGGGAATCAGCCCCAGCATTTT
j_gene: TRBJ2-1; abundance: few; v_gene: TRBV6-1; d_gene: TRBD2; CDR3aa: CASSDRLAGGEQFF; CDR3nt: TGTGCCAGCAGTGACCGACTAGCGGGGGGCGAGCAGTTCTTC
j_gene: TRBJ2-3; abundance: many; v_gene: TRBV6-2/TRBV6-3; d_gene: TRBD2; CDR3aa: CASSSGASTDTQYF; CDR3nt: TGTGCCAGCTCGAGCGGGGCTAGCACAGATACGCAGTATTTT
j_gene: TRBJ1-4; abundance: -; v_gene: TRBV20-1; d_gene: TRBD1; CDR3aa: CSARPTGGSEKLFF; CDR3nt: TGCAGTGCCCGGCCAACAGGGGGGTCCGAAAAACTGTTTTTT
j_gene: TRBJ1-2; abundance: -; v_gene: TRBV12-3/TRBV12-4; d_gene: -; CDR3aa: CASSLRLGNYGYTF; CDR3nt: TGTGCCAGCAGTTTGCGTCTTGGGAACTATGGCTACACCTTC
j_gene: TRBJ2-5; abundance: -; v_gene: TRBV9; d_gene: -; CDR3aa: CASSVELAPQETQYF; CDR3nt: TGTGCCAGCAGCGTAGAACTAGCCCCTCAAGAGACCCAGTACTTC
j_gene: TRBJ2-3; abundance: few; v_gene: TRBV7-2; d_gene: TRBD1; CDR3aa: CASSFGTGLPRDTQYF; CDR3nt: TGTGCCAGCAGCTTCGGGACAGGGCTCCCGAGGGATACGCAGTATTTT
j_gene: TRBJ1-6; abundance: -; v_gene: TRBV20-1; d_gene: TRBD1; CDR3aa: CSARWDRGFNYNSSLHF; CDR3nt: TGCAGTGCTAGGTGGGACAGGGGGTTTAACTATAATTCATCCCTCCACTTT
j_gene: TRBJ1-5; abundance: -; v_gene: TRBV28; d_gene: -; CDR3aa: CATARGEFSNQPQHF; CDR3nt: TGTGCCACCGCTAGGGGCGAATTTAGCAATCAGCCCCAGCATTTT
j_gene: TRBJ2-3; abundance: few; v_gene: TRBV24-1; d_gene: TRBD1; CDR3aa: CATSEETGTGSDTQYF; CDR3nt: TGTGCCACCAGTGAGGAGACCGGGACAGGGTCAGATACGCAGTATTTT
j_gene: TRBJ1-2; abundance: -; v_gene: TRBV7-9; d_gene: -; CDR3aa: CASSYVAGADSYGYTF; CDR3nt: TGTGCCAGCAGCTATGTAGCGGGGGCCGATTCCTATGGCTACACCTTC
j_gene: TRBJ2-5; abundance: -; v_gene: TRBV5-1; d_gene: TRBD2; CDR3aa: CASSLVLAGGETQYF; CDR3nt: TGCGCCAGCAGCTTGGTGCTAGCGGGGGGCGAGACCCAGTACTTC
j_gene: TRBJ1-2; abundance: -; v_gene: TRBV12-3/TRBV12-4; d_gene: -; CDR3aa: CASSFTGSNPYGYTF; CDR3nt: TGTGCCAGCAGCTTCACAGGGTCAAACCCCTATGGCTACACCTTC
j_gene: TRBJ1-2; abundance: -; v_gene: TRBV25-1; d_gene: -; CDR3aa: CASSESSGYTF; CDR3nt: TGTGCCAGCAGTGAATCCAGTGGCTACACCTTC
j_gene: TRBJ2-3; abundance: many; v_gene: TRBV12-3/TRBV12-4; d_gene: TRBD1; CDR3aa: CASSLRGLSTDTQYF; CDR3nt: TGTGCCAGCAGTTTAAGGGGGCTGAGCACAGATACGCAGTATTTT
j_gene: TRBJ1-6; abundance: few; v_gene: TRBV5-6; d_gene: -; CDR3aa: CASSLDSIPGNPSSPLHF; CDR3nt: TGTGCCAGCAGCTTGGATAGCATCCCCGGGAATCCTTCTTCACCCCTCCACTTT
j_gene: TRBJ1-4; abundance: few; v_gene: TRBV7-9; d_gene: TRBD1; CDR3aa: CASSFMGQGSEKLFF; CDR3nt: TGTGCCAGCAGCTTTATGGGACAGGGGAGCGAAAAACTGTTTTTT
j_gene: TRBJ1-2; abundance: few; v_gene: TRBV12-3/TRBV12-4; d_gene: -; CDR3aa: CASSLRGWKDYGYTF; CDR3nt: TGTGCCAGCAGCCTCAGAGGCTGGAAGGACTATGGCTACACCTTC
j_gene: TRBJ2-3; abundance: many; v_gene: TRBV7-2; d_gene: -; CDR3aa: CASSLLGSGDTQYF; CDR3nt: TGTGCCAGCAGCTTATTAGGTAGCGGAGATACGCAGTATTTT
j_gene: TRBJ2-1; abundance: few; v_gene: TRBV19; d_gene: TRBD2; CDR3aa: CASSFSGGAGNEQFF; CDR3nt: TGTGCCAGTAGTTTTAGCGGGGGGGCCGGAAATGAGCAGTTCTTC
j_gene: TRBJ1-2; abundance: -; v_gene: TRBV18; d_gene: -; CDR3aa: CASSPNFGGSNYGYTF; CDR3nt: TGTGCCAGCTCACCAAATTTTGGGGGCTCAAACTATGGCTACACCTTC
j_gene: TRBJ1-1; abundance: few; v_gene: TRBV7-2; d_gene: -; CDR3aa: CASSGRDTYAEAFF; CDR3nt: TGTGCCAGCAGCGGCCGGGACACCTATGCCGAAGCTTTCTTT
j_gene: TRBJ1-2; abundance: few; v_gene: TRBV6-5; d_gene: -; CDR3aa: CASSYSGTTYGYTF; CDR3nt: TGTGCCAGCAGTTACTCCGGGACAACCTATGGCTACACCTTC
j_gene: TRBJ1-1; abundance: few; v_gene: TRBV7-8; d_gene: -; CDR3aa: CASSLEAGTEAFF; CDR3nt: TGTGCCAGCAGCTTAGAGGCAGGGACTGAAGCTTTCTTT
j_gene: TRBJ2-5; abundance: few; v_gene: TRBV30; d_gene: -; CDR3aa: CAWALGAAETQYF; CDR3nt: TGTGCCTGGGCCTTAGGGGCCGCGGAGACCCAGTACTTC
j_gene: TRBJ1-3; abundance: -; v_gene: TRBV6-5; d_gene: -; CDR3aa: CASSYDSGNTIYF; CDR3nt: TGTGCCAGCAGTTACGACTCTGGAAACACCATATATTTT
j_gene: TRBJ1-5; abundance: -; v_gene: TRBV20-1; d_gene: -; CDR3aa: CSARDPQNSNQPQHF; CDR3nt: TGCAGTGCTAGAGATCCCCAGAATAGCAATCAGCCCCAGCATTTT
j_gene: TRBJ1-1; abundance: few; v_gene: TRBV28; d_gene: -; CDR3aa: CASSLSSQGTEAFF; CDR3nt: TGTGCCAGCAGTTTATCCTCACAGGGCACTGAAGCTTTCTTT
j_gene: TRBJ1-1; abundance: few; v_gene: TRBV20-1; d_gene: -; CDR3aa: CSARVGNANTEAFF; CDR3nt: TGCAGTGCTAGAGTGGGCAACGCAAACACTGAAGCTTTCTTT
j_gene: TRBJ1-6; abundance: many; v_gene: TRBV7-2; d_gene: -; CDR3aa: CASSPGVGAASPLHF; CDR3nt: TGTGCCAGCAGCCCAGGGGTAGGGGCGGCTTCACCCCTCCACTTT
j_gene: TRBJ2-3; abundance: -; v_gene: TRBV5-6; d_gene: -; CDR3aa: CASSLDQTSTDTQYF; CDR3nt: TGTGCCAGCAGCTTGGACCAGACTAGCACAGATACGCAGTATTTT
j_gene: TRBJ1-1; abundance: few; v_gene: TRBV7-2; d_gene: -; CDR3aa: CASSLTRGSYTEAFF; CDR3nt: TGTGCCAGCAGCTTAACCCGGGGGTCGTATACTGAAGCTTTCTTT